This entry describes one T cell receptor beta chain. Trimming at V came to 3 bases and at J to 4 bases, leaving 6 bases not matched to a gene. The germline V gene encodes CDR1 SGHRS and CDR2 YFSETQ. The CDR3 runs 15 residues. Original processing methods: Amplification from reference gene primers served as the basis for estimated nucleated cell counts. Profiled with immunoSEQ multiplex PCR; TCRdb holds only in-frame clones, not every one. From that table come the V and J calls and clone size; the DNA was used to work out D and trimming. Among 150,000 to 180,000 clones listed, about 79% were seen once. The data derive from a study of blood T cell repertoires in COVID-19. As for the study in general: Some COVID-19 samples were acute and others convalescent; all came from the United States, Italy and Spain. T cells, B-cell-depleted T cells, or PBMCs provided the cDNA or gDNA that served as material.

This receptor was obtained from an older woman with acute or convalescent COVID-19. The V call is TRBV5-1, the J call TRBJ2-1, with 8 positions matching TRBD2. Sample: peripheral blood. CDR3 residues: CASSYGGEYYNEQFF. DNA for the CDR3: TGCGCCAGCAGCTACGGGGGGGAATATTACAATGAGCAGTTCTTC.